This T cell receptor beta chain was found in a study of blood T cell repertoires in COVID-19. About the research overall: Some COVID-19 samples were acute and others convalescent; all came from the United States, Italy and Spain. Sample material is recorded as cDNA or gDNA derived from T cells, B-cell-depleted T cells, or PBMCs.

Original processing notes: Scientists estimated how many nucleated cells there were by amplifying reference gene primers. Clones were read by immunoSEQ multiplex PCR, and TCRdb kept only the in-frame ones, dropping some. That table supplies the V and J calls and clone size; D and trimming were determined from the DNA. The table lists under 85,000 clones, nearly 90% of them singletons. Looked up from germline, CDR1 is SGHDT and CDR2 is YYEEEE. Trimming cost V 0 bases and J 5 bases, with 14 bases left between them. CDR3 size: 15 residues. This sequence was found in a man aged 45-65 years with acute or convalescent COVID-19. The chain couples TRBV5-6 to TRBJ1-1, with D tentatively TRBD1 (5 bases). The sample consisted of peripheral blood. The CDR3 DNA reads TGTGCCAGCAGCTTGGCATTCGGGGGAGGTACTGAAGCTTTCTTT. Its translation: CASSLAFGGGTEAFF.